This TCR beta chain is drawn from a study of blood T cells in healthy people across ages. This clonotype occurred a few times. Samples each had at least 6 micrograms of total RNA extracted. Sample-barcoded 5' priming and a J-beta primer mix drove a second PCR of about 6 to 12 cycles. Each CDR3 protein is one row after TCRdb ran MiXCR on the 5' RACE reads. The table lists 1.5 million to 2 million distinct CDR3 sequences, roughly two fifths of them singletons, with more than 20% in the top ten. The sequence derives from a human donor in good health. The sequenced sample was blood.

Written as DNA, the CDR3 is TGCGCCAGCAGCCTCTCTACGTCGGTGGATGGCTACACCTTC. It specifies CASSLSTSVDGYTF. This chain joins TRBV4-3 and TRBJ1-2; no firm D call. The CDR3 covers 14 residues. Trimming shortened V by 4 bases and J by 6 bases, and 15 bases separated the two germline ends. Germline values: CDR1 LGHNA, CDR2 YSLEER.